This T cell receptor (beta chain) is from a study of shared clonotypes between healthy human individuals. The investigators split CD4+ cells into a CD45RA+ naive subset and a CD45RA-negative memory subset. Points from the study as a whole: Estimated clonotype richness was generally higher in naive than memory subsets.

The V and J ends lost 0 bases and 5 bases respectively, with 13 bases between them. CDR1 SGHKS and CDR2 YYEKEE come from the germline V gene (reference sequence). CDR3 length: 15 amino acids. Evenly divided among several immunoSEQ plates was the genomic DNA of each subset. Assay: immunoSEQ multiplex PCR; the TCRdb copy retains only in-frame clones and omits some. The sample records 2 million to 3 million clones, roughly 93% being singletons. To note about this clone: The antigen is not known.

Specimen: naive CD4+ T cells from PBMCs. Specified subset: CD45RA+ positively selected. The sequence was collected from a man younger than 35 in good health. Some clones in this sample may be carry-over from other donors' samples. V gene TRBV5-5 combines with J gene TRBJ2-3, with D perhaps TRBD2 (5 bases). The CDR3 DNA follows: TGTGCCAGCAGCTTGGAAGGTCCAAGCGGAGATACGCAGTATTTT. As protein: CASSLEGPSGDTQYF.